The following is a TCR beta chain sequence with its context. Antigen: not known. The sample comes from a study of T cells in localized non-small cell lung cancer. The study's findings and limits: Uninvolved adjacent lung had higher T cell clonality than tumor and all other tissues. Among the top 100 tumor clones, a median about 52 appeared in adjacent lung. Among blood samples, higher T cell density accompanied longer overall survival. Because sequencing included only one region (of the tumor), heterogeneity remains possible.

This CDR3 has 14 amino acids. The junction had 7 bases not matched to a gene; V was cut back by 5 bases and J by 6 bases. CDR1 and CDR2 (germline): SEHNR, FQNEAQ (reference sequence). Method: immunoSEQ multiplex PCR; TCRdb's copy keeps in-frame clones and lacks some. Of about 52,000 clones in the sample, approximately 86% were seen once. This sequence joins TRBV7-9 and TRBJ1-5; 7 bases are a match to TRBD1. The receptor comes from a female donor with stage II lung adenocarcinoma. The specimen was PBMCs, collected before any cancer treatment. This chain's CDR3 is CASSRTGESQPQHF. The DNA of the CDR3 is TGTGCCAGCAGCCGGACAGGAGAGAGTCAGCCCCAGCATTTT. Supplemented by reference TRBV7-9 and TRBJ1-5, the full variable domain reads DTGVSQNPRHKITKRGQNVTFRCDPISEHNRLYWYRQTLGQGPEFLTYFQNEAQLEKSRLLSDRFSAERPKGSFSTLEIQRTEQGDSAMYLCASSRTGESQPQHFGDGTRLSIL.